This TCR beta chain was documented in a study of T cells in Graves' hyperthyroidism and ophthalmopathy (dated by TCRdb to the late 2010s). About the full investigation: Peripheral blood was sampled at the time of initial diagnosis, prior to any treatment. TCR V-J signatures able to tell the groups apart were searched for in a discovery cohort of more than 90 patients, of whom roughly 42 had Graves' ophthalmopathy and under 65 had stable Graves' hyperthyroidism. An independent validation cohort of around 19 hyperthyroidism patients and approximately 17 patients who later progressed to ophthalmopathy tested prospective prediction of ophthalmopathy. The approximately 90 discovery patients were randomly split 7:3 into training and test sets. Thyroid tissue and blood T-cell repertoires from about 6 Graves' hyperthyroidism patients were also compared in the study. After sampling, hyperthyroidism patients received methimazole starting at 30 mg daily, and ophthalmopathy patients received high-dose intravenous methylprednisolone. The paper describes TCR Vbeta CDR3 sequencing of about 140 peripheral blood samples, made up of under 50 ophthalmopathy patients, 70 to 75 hyperthyroidism patients and 17 progressor patients. Summary of the overall study and its limitations: Sample size was not statistically predetermined, and investigators were not blinded to group allocation. A model built on a 13 V-J signature distinguished ophthalmopathy from stable hyperthyroidism, reaching 87.88% sensitivity and around 81% specificity in cross-validation and 80%/75% in testing. In validation, progression to ophthalmopathy was predicted by the model with 65% to 71% sensitivity and 72% to 85% specificity, a median of approximately 6.5 months before onset. Blood samples also contained most of the expanded thyroid clonotypes (frequency above 0.001), which suggests that blood repertoires may reflect thyroid immune responses.

TCR beta CDR3 regions were amplified from RNA transcripts. The TCR CDR3 was subjected to a first round of RT-PCR using the HTBI primer set and the Qiagen OneStep RT-PCR kit. A second multiplex PCR round built the libraries, followed by size selection and purification. The libraries were sequenced on an Illumina HiSeq2000 using paired-end 100 bp reads. Processing in the source paper ran as follows. Raw data were processed with SOAPnuke, discarding reads with adapters, uncalled bases, mean Phred below 15, or no exact constant-primer or identifier match. COPE v1.2.5 was used to merge high-quality paired reads, and clonotypes were defined as unique nucleotide sequences. MiTCR v1.1 was used to align clonotypes to the IMGT TRBV, TRBD and TRBJ reference segments. Only V-J combinations with frequency above 0.0001, covering 98% to 99.2% of repertoires, were analysed. A TCS score was defined as the ratio between F50 (clonal expansion) and ExV (chaos), using BLOSUM62-based TCRdist between CDR3 peptides within each V-J. Welch's t-statistics and random forest reduced approximately 520 V-J features to 13, which were used in a naive Bayes classifier (R e1071). The public reads were run again by TCRdb, first through fastp at Q25 and then through MiXCR, and only productive beta chains were kept. Rows with a matching CDR3 protein are joined into one entry that keeps the most common DNA and genes. TCRdb, rather than the study authors, made the V and J calls. The sample table shows 250,000 or so distinct CDR3 sequences, and more than 12% are seen once. Of the sample, 10% to 15% is held by the ten largest clones.

The hyperthyroidism patients were between 18 and 65 years old and newly diagnosed, with a disease duration of less than 2 months. Exclusion was applied to patients with uncontrolled infections, other autoimmune diseases, pregnancy or lactation. Diagnoses were based on clinical symptoms, serum thyroxine and TRAb, thyroid ultrasound and orbital computed tomography. Blood from progressor patients was collected at the time of first diagnosis with hyperthyroidism, before any ophthalmopathy symptoms had appeared. Ficoll-Paque density gradient centrifugation was used to isolate PBMCs from 8.5 to 10 ml of fresh peripheral blood. Progressor patients were initially diagnosed with Graves' hyperthyroidism and developed ophthalmopathy during follow-up. Trizol reagent was used to extract total RNA, and RNA quality was then checked on an Agilent 2100 Bioanalyzer. This clonotype appeared many times. Its antigen specificity is not known. Per-base quality was not reported, and no clone a single base away is much larger than it.

The clonotype was recovered from a woman aged 40 to 49 with Graves' hyperthyroidism that later progressed to Graves' ophthalmopathy. Sequencing was carried out using blood.

The DNA is as follows: TGTGCCAGCAGTTTAACGGGCCAGATCTACAATGAGCAGTTCTTC. This encodes CASSLTGQIYNEQFF. Recombination linked TRBV27 to TRBJ2-1, with the D segment identity uncertain. V sheds 2 bases and J sheds 3 bases, leaving 11 bases between their ends. The CDR3 goes from the cysteine to the phenylalanine over 15 residues. Only the CDR3 DNA stays, 45 bases, in frame from base 1. CDR1 and CDR2, looked up from the germline V gene (reference sequence), are MNHEY and SMNVEV.